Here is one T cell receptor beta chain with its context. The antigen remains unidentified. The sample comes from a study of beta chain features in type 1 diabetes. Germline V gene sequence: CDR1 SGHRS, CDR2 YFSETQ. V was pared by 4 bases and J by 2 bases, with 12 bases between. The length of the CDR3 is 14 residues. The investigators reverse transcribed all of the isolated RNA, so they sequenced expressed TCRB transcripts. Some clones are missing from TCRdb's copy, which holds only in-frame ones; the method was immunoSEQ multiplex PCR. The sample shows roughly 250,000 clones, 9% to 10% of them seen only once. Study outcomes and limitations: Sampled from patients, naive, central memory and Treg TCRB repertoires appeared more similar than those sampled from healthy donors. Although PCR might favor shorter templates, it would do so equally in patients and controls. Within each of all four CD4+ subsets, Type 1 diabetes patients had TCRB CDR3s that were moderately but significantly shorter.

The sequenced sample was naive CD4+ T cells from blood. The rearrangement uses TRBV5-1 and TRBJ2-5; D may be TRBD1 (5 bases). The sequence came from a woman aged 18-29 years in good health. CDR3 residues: CASSAATEQETQYF. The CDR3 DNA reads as TGCGCCAGCAGCGCGGCGACAGAACAAGAGACCCAGTACTTC.